Each of the 25 T cell receptor beta chains below was sequenced from the same sample in a study of human T cells and chemical hapten exposure. Separate cDNA molecules received unique molecular identifiers, which the library attached to them. TCRdb reprocessed the reads with MiXCR, giving one entry per CDR3 protein. The sample has fewer than 150,000 distinct CDR3 sequences, 8% to 9.5% seen once. The authors extracted total RNA from unfractionated whole blood. The source material was whole blood. All receptors derive from a human donor in good health. Some clones in this sample may be carry-over from other donors' samples.

This clonotype showed up many times. This rearrangement joins TRBV20-1 to TRBJ2-7; weak D call: TRBD2 (6 bases). Looked up from germline, CDR1 is DFQATT and CDR2 is SNEGSKA (reference sequence). V was clipped by 4 bases and J by 2 bases, with 9 bases between them. The CDR3 covers 12 residues. The chain's CDR3 is CSAIGGTYEQYF. CDR3 sequence (DNA): TGCAGTGCTATCGGGGGTACCTACGAGCAGTACTTC.

This clonotype showed up many times. The rearrangement links TRBV18 to TRBJ1-1; 9 bases line up with TRBD1. The length of the CDR3 is 12 residues. The junction had 2 bases not matched to a gene; V was cut back by 5 bases and J by 7 bases. Germline lookup yields CDR1 KGHSH and CDR2 LQKENI. CDR3 protein: CASSGQGNEAFF. In DNA, the CDR3 is TGTGCCAGCTCAGGACAGGGGAATGAAGCTTTCTTT.

This chain links TRBV7-2 with TRBJ2-2, with D unclear. The CDR3 length is 18 residues. CDR1 is SGHTA, CDR2 FQGNSA, per germline. The germline V and J ends were trimmed by 5 bases and 0 bases, with 19 bases remaining between them. The CDR3 reads CASSPNLRQFANTGELFF. CDR3 DNA: TGTGCCAGCAGCCCCAACCTTAGGCAGTTCGCGAACACCGGGGAGCTGTTTTTT.

This clonotype showed up just a few times. The CDR3 bases are TGTGCCAGTAGTGAGACTCATACCTACGAGCAGTACTTC. Residues: CASSETHTYEQYF. V is TRBV19 and J is TRBJ2-7, with D unresolved. V was shortened by 5 bases and J by 2 bases, with 10 bases between the two germline ends. The length of the CDR3 is 13 residues. Per the germline V gene, CDR1 is LNHDA and CDR2 is SQIVND (reference sequence).

This chain connects TRBV10-3 to TRBJ2-3; D gene uncertain. The CDR3 is 12 amino acids. CDR1 is ENHRY and CDR2 is SYGVKD in the germline V gene. Deletions cut 9 bases from V and 5 bases from J, with 12 bases between. CDR3: CAIAVEGDTQYF. CDR3 nucleotides: TGTGCCATTGCGGTTGAAGGAGATACGCAGTATTTT.

At least ten counts were recorded for this clonotype. The chain employs TRBV15 and TRBJ2-7; TRBD1 agrees at 9 bases. V gave up 1 base and J gave up 7 bases; unmatched junction bases: 5. Germline CDR1 and CDR2: LNHNV and YYDKDF (reference sequence). This CDR3 is built from 14 residues. CDR3 sequence (DNA): TGTGCCACCAGCAGAGTACAGGGGGCGCGAGAGCAGTACTTC. Its protein is CATSRVQGAREQYF. Full variable domain (missing parts from reference TRBV15 and TRBJ2-7): DAMVIQNPRYQVTQFGKPVTLSCSQTLNHNVMYWYQQKSSQAPKLLFHYYDKDFNNEADTPDNFQSRRPNTSFCFLDIRSPGLGDTAMYLCATSRVQGAREQYFGPGTRLTVT.

In its sample, this clonotype was seen many times. The J gene is TRBJ1-4, the V gene TRBV20-1; no firm D call. Germline CDR1 reads DFQATT; CDR2 reads SNEGSKA (reference sequence). V lost 3 bases and J 6 bases, leaving 11 bases between the germline ends. This CDR3 contains 13 residues. For the CDR3, the DNA is TGCAGTGCTAGCGGCAGGCCAGATGAAAAACTGTTTTTT. Its protein is CSASGRPDEKLFF.

This clonotype came up a few times. The V gene is TRBV29-1, the J gene TRBJ2-4, with TRBD1 matching 10 bases. The CDR3 is made up of 15 amino acids. With 4 bases clipped from V and 10 bases from J, the junction kept 13 bases outside the gene matches. Germline V gene sequence: CDR1 SQVTM, CDR2 ANQGSEA. The CDR3 DNA follows: TGCAGCGTTGTCCCTCTCCGGGACAGGGGTCGAATTCAGTACTTC. Its protein product is CSVVPLRDRGRIQYF.

The rearrangement joins TRBV5-1 to TRBJ2-7, with 15 bases fitting TRBD2. V was pared by 7 bases and J by 6 bases, with 5 bases of the junction left unmatched. CDR3 length: 14 residues. Germline CDR1 reads SGHRS; CDR2 reads YFSETQ. The CDR3 is CASGTSGGIGEQYF. The CDR3 DNA reads as TGCGCCAGCGGGACTAGCGGGGGGATTGGCGAGCAGTACTTC. The complete variable domain, with remaining parts taken from reference TRBV5-1 and TRBJ2-7, reads KAGVTQTPRYLIKTRGQQVTLSCSPISGHRSVSWYQQTPGQGLQFLFEYFSETQRNKGNFPGRFSGRQFSNSRSEMNVSTLELGDSALYLCASGTSGGIGEQYFGPGTRLTVT.

This clonotype came up a few times. The V call is TRBV6-5, the J call TRBJ1-3; D is unresolved. This CDR3 is 15 amino acids long. Per germline, CDR1 MNHEY and CDR2 SVGAGI. Between the trimmed V and J ends, which lost 7 bases and 0 bases, there was a span of 13 bases. The CDR3 DNA is TGTGCCAGCACCTCGGCCCTGAGCTCTGGAAACACCATATATTTT. Its translation: CASTSALSSGNTIYF.

This clonotype was observed at least ten times. The V call is TRBV6-5, the J call TRBJ1-2; D remains unclear. Trimming shortened V by 2 bases and J by 4 bases, and 17 bases separated the two germline ends. CDR3 length equals 16 residues. CDR1 MNHEY and CDR2 SVGAGI come from the germline V gene. The CDR3 DNA is TGTGCCAGCAGTTACACAATATTAGCAGCCATCTATGGCTACACCTTC. Protein: CASSYTILAAIYGYTF.

This clonotype was recorded many times. V gene TRBV20-1 combines with J gene TRBJ1-4; possible D gene TRBD1, 5 bases. Germline lookup yields CDR1 DFQATT and CDR2 SNEGSKA (reference sequence). The CDR3 loop spans 15 amino acids. Trimming removed 1 base at V and 5 bases at J, with 14 bases between. The DNA for the CDR3 is TGCAGTGCTAGAGCGGGGGGACGTTTCAATGAAAAACTGTTTTTT. Encoded protein: CSARAGGRFNEKLFF.

Many counts were recorded for this clonotype. At one end, the junction sequence differs from germline, possibly due to a read error. The CDR3 DNA sequence: TGTGGCATCAGTAAGGCAGGAACCTACGAGCAGTACTTC. Translation: CGISKAGTYEQYF. The chain links TRBV10-3 to TRBJ2-7; D unclear. Germline loops: CDR1 ENHRY, CDR2 SYGVKD. The CDR3 is 13 residues long.

This clonotype was seen many times. V gene TRBV29-1 combines with J gene TRBJ2-3, with D uncertain. V lost 0 bases to trimming and J lost 2 bases, with 12 bases between them. This CDR3 has 15 amino acids. CDR1 SQVTM and CDR2 ANQGSEA come from the germline V gene. CDR3 region: CSVEEDKAHTDTQYF. The CDR3 DNA reads as TGCAGCGTTGAAGAAGACAAGGCCCACACAGATACGCAGTATTTT.

In regard to this clonotype: A read error may be the cause here, since a much bigger clone is one base away. The J gene is TRBJ1-1, the V gene TRBV6-6; D gene unclear. V dropped 6 bases and J dropped 10 bases, with 15 bases sitting between them. The CDR3 is 12 amino acids. The germline gives CDR1 MNHNY, CDR2 SVGAGI (reference sequence). CDR3: CASSTGMDAAFF. The CDR3 DNA is TGTGCCAGCAGCACTGGGATGGACGCAGCTTTCTTT.

This clonotype was seen at least ten times. The chain recombines TRBV7-2 with TRBJ2-1; 7 bases fit TRBD2. The CDR3 contains 16 residues. Germline V CDR1 and CDR2: SGHTA, FQGNSA. The J segment lost 5 bases and the V segment lost 2 bases, leaving 9 bases of the junction unmatched. Written as DNA, the CDR3 is TGTGCCAGCAGCTTAACGTCTAGCGGTTACAACAATGAGCAGTTCTTC. Protein sequence: CASSLTSSGYNNEQFF.

This clonotype was found many times. The chain has TRBV5-1 and TRBJ2-5; TRBD2 aligns across 11 bases. The CDR3 is made up of 16 amino acids. Germline V gene lookup returns CDR1 SGHRS and CDR2 YFSETQ. The V gene end was trimmed by 0 bases and the J gene end by 2 bases; junction bases not matched to a gene: 3. CDR3 protein: CASSLEASGGQETQYF. CDR3 nucleotides: TGCGCCAGCAGCTTGGAGGCTAGCGGGGGGCAAGAGACCCAGTACTTC.

This clonotype was picked up a small number of times. The chain uses TRBV7-7 and TRBJ2-2; D is perhaps TRBD2 (6 bases). The CDR3 spans 17 residues. CDR1 SSHAT and CDR2 FNYEAQ come from the germline V gene (reference sequence). Between the trimmed V and J ends, which lost 5 bases and 2 bases, there was a span of 18 bases. The CDR3 loop reads CASSPLGSGPNTGELFF. DNA for the CDR3: TGTGCCAGCAGCCCCCTTGGGAGCGGGCCCAACACCGGGGAGCTGTTTTTT.

This clonotype occurred many times. This rearrangement joins TRBV5-1 to TRBJ2-7, with D perhaps TRBD1 (5 bases). The CDR3 length is 15 residues. CDR1 and CDR2 (germline): SGHRS, YFSETQ. V lost 2 bases to trimming and J lost 0 bases, with 12 bases between them. This CDR3 reads CASSFVNRNSYEQYF. CDR3 nucleotides: TGCGCCAGCAGCTTCGTTAACAGGAACTCCTACGAGCAGTACTTC.

This clonotype was seen at least ten times. This chain links TRBV7-6 with TRBJ1-6; D ambiguous. The CDR3 consists of 15 residues. The germline gives CDR1 SGHVS, CDR2 FNYEAQ. Trimming removed 5 bases from V and 0 bases from J, with 8 bases in between. The CDR3 here is CASSPDGSYNSPLHF. In DNA, the CDR3 is TGTGCCAGCAGCCCGGACGGCTCCTATAATTCACCCCTCCACTTT. Supplemented by reference TRBV7-6 and TRBJ1-6, the full variable domain reads GAGVSQSPRYKVTKRGQDVALRCDPISGHVSLYWYRQALGQGPEFLTYFNYEAQQDKSGLPNDRFSAERPEGSISTLTIQRTEQRDSAMYRCASSPDGSYNSPLHFGNGTRLTVT.

The J gene is TRBJ2-1, the V gene TRBV5-5; tentatively, D is TRBD1 (6 bases). The CDR3 is made up of 15 amino acids. Trimming shortened V by 5 bases and J by 0 bases, and 12 bases separated the two germline ends. CDR1 SGHKS and CDR2 YYEKEE come from the germline V gene (reference sequence). CDR3 DNA sequence: TGTGCCAGCAGGGGGACAATCAGCTCCTACAATGAGCAGTTCTTC. Translating gives CASRGTISSYNEQFF.

V gene TRBV5-1 combines with J gene TRBJ2-5; 10 nucleotides agree with TRBD2. The CDR3 sequence is 15 residues long. V gave up 4 bases and J gave up 3 bases; unmatched junction bases: 6. CDR1 SGHRS and CDR2 YFSETQ come from the germline V gene. CDR3: CASSVLLAGEETQYF. The DNA of the CDR3 is TGCGCCAGCAGCGTACTCCTAGCGGGGGAAGAGACCCAGTACTTC. The full variable domain, with the rest looked up from reference TRBV5-1 and TRBJ2-5, is KAGVTQTPRYLIKTRGQQVTLSCSPISGHRSVSWYQQTPGQGLQFLFEYFSETQRNKGNFPGRFSGRQFSNSRSEMNVSTLELGDSALYLCASSVLLAGEETQYFGPGTRLLVL.

The chain recombines TRBV20-1 with TRBJ2-2; the match to TRBD2 covers 9 bases. With V trimmed by 4 bases and J by 0 bases, 6 bases remained unmatched. The CDR3 has 16 amino acids. Germline CDR1 reads DFQATT; CDR2 reads SNEGSKA (reference sequence). The DNA of the CDR3 is TGCAGTGCTACGAACCTAGCGGGAACGAACACCGGGGAGCTGTTTTTT. This gives the protein CSATNLAGTNTGELFF.

This clonotype was seen repeatedly, ten times or more. The chain has TRBV2 and TRBJ1-1; TRBD1 might be the D (6 bases). V was shortened by 6 bases and J by 1 base, with 15 bases between the two germline ends. The CDR3 extends over 15 amino acids. Per germline, CDR1 SNHLY and CDR2 FYNNEI. The CDR3 sequence: CASSRGAGRNTEAFF. CDR3 bases: TGTGCCAGCAGCCGGGGGGCTGGTCGGAACACTGAAGCTTTCTTT.

This clonotype has a handful of counts. This chain links TRBV19 with TRBJ2-7; D remains unclear. Trimming stripped 3 bases from V and 2 bases from J, with 8 bases between. CDR1 is LNHDA and CDR2 is SQIVND in the germline V gene (reference sequence). The CDR3 consists of 13 residues. The CDR3: CASSMQNTYEQYF. The CDR3 DNA is TGTGCCAGTAGTATGCAGAATACCTACGAGCAGTACTTC.